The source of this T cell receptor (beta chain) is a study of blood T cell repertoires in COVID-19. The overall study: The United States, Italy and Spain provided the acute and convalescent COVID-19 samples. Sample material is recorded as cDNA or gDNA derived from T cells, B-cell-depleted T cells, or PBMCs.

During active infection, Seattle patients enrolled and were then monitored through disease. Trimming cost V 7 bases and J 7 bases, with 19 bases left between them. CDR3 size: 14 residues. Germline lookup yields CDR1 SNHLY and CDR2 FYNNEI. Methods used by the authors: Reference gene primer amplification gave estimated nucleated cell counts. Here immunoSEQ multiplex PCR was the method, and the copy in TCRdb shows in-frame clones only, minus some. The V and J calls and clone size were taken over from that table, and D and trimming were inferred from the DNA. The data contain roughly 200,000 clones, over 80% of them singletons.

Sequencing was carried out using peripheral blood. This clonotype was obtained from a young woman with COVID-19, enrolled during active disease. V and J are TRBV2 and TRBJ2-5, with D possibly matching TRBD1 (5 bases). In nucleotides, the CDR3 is TGTGCCAGCAAGTCAGGGCCCACCATAGGGACCCAGTACTTC. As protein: CASKSGPTIGTQYF. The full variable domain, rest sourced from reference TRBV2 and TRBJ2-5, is EPEVTQTPSHQVTQMGQEVILRCVPISNHLYFYWYRQILGQKVEFLVSFYNNEISEKSEIFDDQFSVERPDGSNFTLKIRSTKLEDSAMYFCASKSGPTIGTQYFGPGTRLLVL.